This passage covers 15 T cell receptor beta chains from one sample sequenced in a study of blood T cell repertoires in COVID-19 (TCRdb year 2020). To prepare the library, the immunoSEQ multiplex PCR assay was applied. The clones in this table, taken by TCRdb from immuneACCESS, are in-frame only. Not every clone is retained; where verified, under half of the shortfall comes from an unresolved V gene, and the cause of the rest is unknown. A total of about 190,000 clones appear in this sample, approximately 91% of them only once. The ten largest account for roughly 6% of the sample. Input material: peripheral blood. The origin of the receptors is a woman in her thirties or forties who had recovered from COVID-19.

The chain joins TRBV4-3 to TRBJ2-1; a weak D match, TRBD1 (6 bases). The CDR3 spans 12 residues. V gave up 1 base and J gave up 8 bases, with 6 bases separating them. Germline CDR1 reads LGHNA; CDR2 reads YSLEER. CDR3 sequence (DNA): TGCGCCAGCAGCCAAGGACAGGATGAGCAGTTCTTC. It yields the protein CASSQGQDEQFF.

This rearrangement joins TRBV28 to TRBJ2-1; possible D gene TRBD1, 5 bases. CDR1 and CDR2 from the germline V gene are MDHEN and SYDVKM. There are 16 residues in the CDR3. Trimming removed 1 base from V and 6 bases from J, with 16 bases in between. DNA of the CDR3: TGTGCCAGCAGTTTATTTGTTGCTAGTAGGGGCAATGAGCAGTTCTTC. Its protein is CASSLFVASRGNEQFF.

The J gene is TRBJ1-4, the V gene TRBV29-1, with a tentative D call TRBD1 (5 bases). CDR3 length equals 13 residues. Germline V gene lookup returns CDR1 SQVTM and CDR2 ANQGSEA. V lost 4 bases to trimming and J lost 8 bases, with 14 bases between them. CDR3 in amino acids: CSVGPGGGEKLFF. CDR3 in DNA: TGCAGCGTTGGCCCCGGGGGAGGGGAAAAACTGTTTTTT.

The V and J genes are TRBV25-1 and TRBJ2-3, with D perhaps TRBD2 (6 bases). This CDR3 has 13 amino acids. Germline V gene sequence: CDR1 MGHDK, CDR2 SYGVNS. Trimming removed 3 bases at V and 7 bases at J, with 11 bases between. CDR3 loop: CASSDPGAYTQYF. The CDR3 region has the DNA TGTGCCAGCAGTGACCCGGGAGCGTATACGCAGTATTTT.

The chain uses TRBV21-1 and TRBJ2-7; no DNA check was done on the table's D call, TRBD1. TRBV21-1 constitutes a pseudogene. The CDR3 has 9 amino acids. CDR3 DNA sequence: TGTGCCGGGGCTCTCGAGCAGTACTTC. Protein: CAGALEQYF.

This clone was counted only a few times. The chain carries TRBV30 and TRBJ1-5; maybe TRBD1 (5 bases). The CDR3 extends over 13 amino acids. V lost 4 bases, J lost 7 bases, and 14 bases lay in between. Germline assignment: CDR1 GTSNPN and CDR2 SVGIG (reference sequence). The CDR3 region is CAWNPGISQPQHF. In DNA form, the CDR3 reads TGTGCCTGGAATCCAGGGATCAGCCAGCCCCAGCATTTT.

The V call is TRBV28, the J call TRBJ2-7, with 7 bases aligning to TRBD1. The length of the CDR3 is 13 residues. Germline V gives CDR1 MDHEN, CDR2 SYDVKM. V shed 10 bases, J shed 5 bases, and the junction held 11 bases outside the gene matches. In DNA form, the CDR3 reads TGTGCCAACCCACCGGGACAGTGGGACGAGCAGTACTTC. Encoded protein: CANPPGQWDEQYF.

To note about this clone: Other DNA sequences from this sample encode an identical CDR3 as well. The chain has TRBV18 and TRBJ1-6, with TRBD1 identical over 10 bases. Germline V CDR1 and CDR2: KGHSH, LQKENI. The CDR3 is made up of 15 amino acids. Losses at the gene ends were 3 bases for V and 7 bases for J; bases not matched to a gene: 3. In DNA, the CDR3 is TGTGCCAGCTCACCCCCGGGACAGGGGAATTCACCCCTCCACTTT. Translated, it gives CASSPPGQGNSPLHF.

This chain uses TRBV28 with TRBJ1-1; D gene uncertain. The CDR3 spans 13 residues. The germline V gene has CDR1 MDHEN and CDR2 SYDVKM. The V and J ends lost 1 base and 4 bases respectively, with 7 bases between them. The CDR3 sequence: CASSLSMATEAFF. CDR3 DNA sequence: TGTGCCAGCAGTTTATCGATGGCCACTGAAGCTTTCTTT. The complete variable domain, with remaining parts taken from reference TRBV28 and TRBJ1-1, reads DVKVTQSSRYLVKRTGEKVFLECVQDMDHENMFWYRQDPGLGLRLIYFSYDVKMKEKGDIPEGYSVSREKKERFSLILESASTNQTSMYLCASSLSMATEAFFGQGTRLTVV.

The V gene is TRBV11-2, the J gene TRBJ1-4; TRBD1 aligns across 8 bases. V was pared by 5 bases and J by 0 bases, with 11 bases of the junction left unmatched. This CDR3 region has 18 residues. Germline CDR1 SGHAT, CDR2 FQNNGV. CDR3 coding DNA: TGTGCCAGCAGCACCACCGGGACAGGACGAGCAACTAATGAAAAACTGTTTTTT. Translation gives CASSTTGTGRATNEKLFF. The full variable domain, completed using reference TRBV11-2 and TRBJ1-4, is EAGVAQSPRYKIIEKRQSVAFWCNPISGHATLYWYQQILGQGPKLLIQFQNNGVVDDSQLPKDRFSAERLKGVDSTLKIQPAKLEDSAVYLCASSTTGTGRATNEKLFFGSGTQLSVL.

The CDR3 nucleotides are TGTGCCAGTAGTCGGGGAGCTGATGGAAACACCATATATTTT. This codes for CASSRGADGNTIYF. The chain combines TRBV19 with TRBJ1-3; no firm D call. CDR3 length equals 14 residues. Germline assignment: CDR1 LNHDA and CDR2 SQIVND (reference sequence). V was trimmed by 5 bases and J by 3 bases, leaving 11 bases between them.

The chain links TRBV20-1 to TRBJ2-7; 10 nucleotides align to TRBD1. There are 18 residues in the CDR3. Losses at the gene ends were 3 bases for V and 0 bases for J; bases not matched to a gene: 14. CDR1 and CDR2 (germline): DFQATT, SNEGSKA (reference sequence). CDR3: CSASLAGQGTLSSYEQYF. CDR3 sequence (DNA): TGCAGTGCTAGTTTAGCGGGACAGGGGACTTTGAGCTCCTACGAGCAGTACTTC.

The chain carries TRBV27 and TRBJ2-1; D possibly corresponds to TRBD1 (5 bases). The germline CDR1 and CDR2 sequences are MNHEY and SMNVEV (reference sequence). Trimming took off 5 bases at V and 5 bases at J, with 16 bases between the two ends. The CDR3 spans 15 residues. This CDR3 is CASSAVPGLDNEQFF. CDR3 bases: TGTGCCAGCAGTGCCGTACCAGGGCTAGACAATGAGCAGTTCTTC.

The CDR3 DNA follows: TGTGCCATCAGTGCCCGACAGGGTGCGGACACCATATATTTT. Its protein is CAISARQGADTIYF. V is TRBV10-3 and J is TRBJ1-3; 7 bases align to TRBD1. Germline V CDR1 and CDR2: ENHRY, SYGVKD. The CDR3 totals 14 residues. The trim removed 4 bases at V and 8 bases at J, leaving 8 bases unmatched.

V gene TRBV14 combines with J gene TRBJ1-4; D may be TRBD1 (5 bases). Per the germline V gene, CDR1 is SGHDN and CDR2 is FVKESK. The CDR3 extends over 14 amino acids. The ends were cut back, 2 bases at V and 10 bases at J, with 14 bases in the middle. DNA for the CDR3: TGTGCCAGCAGCCAACCTGGGGCTTCAGGAAAACTGTTTTTT. Translated, it gives CASSQPGASGKLFF.